This TCR beta chain was sequenced in a study of blood T cell repertoires in COVID-19. In the original workflow: Estimation of nucleated cell counts relied on the amplification of reference gene primers. Method: immunoSEQ multiplex PCR; TCRdb's copy keeps in-frame clones and lacks some. That table is the source of V, J and clone size, and D and trimming were worked out from the DNA. Of approximately 90,000 clones listed, about 89% are singletons. Germline CDR1 and CDR2: SSHAT and FNYEAQ (reference sequence). The J segment lost 2 bases and the V segment lost 6 bases, leaving 16 bases of the junction unmatched. This CDR3 has 20 residues.

Sequencing was carried out using peripheral blood. The source is a human donor with acute or convalescent COVID-19. The donor label of this sample is uncertain. The V call is TRBV7-7, the J call TRBJ2-1, with TRBD2 matching over 13 bases. The CDR3 sequence is CASSPGGALAGGLAYNEQFF. The CDR3 DNA reads as TGTGCCAGCAGTCCAGGCGGGGCACTAGCGGGGGGGCTAGCCTACAATGAGCAGTTCTTC.